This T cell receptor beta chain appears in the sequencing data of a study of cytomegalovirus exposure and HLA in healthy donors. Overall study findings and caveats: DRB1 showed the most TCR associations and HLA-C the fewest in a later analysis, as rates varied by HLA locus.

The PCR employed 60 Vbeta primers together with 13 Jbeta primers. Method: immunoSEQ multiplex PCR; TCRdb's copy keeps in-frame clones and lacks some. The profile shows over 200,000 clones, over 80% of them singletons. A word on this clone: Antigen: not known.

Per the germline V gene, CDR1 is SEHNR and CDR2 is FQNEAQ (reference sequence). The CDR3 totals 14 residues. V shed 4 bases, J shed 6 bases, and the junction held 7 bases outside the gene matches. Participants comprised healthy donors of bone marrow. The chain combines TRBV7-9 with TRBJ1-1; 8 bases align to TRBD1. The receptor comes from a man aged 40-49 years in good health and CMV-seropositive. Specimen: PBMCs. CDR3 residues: CASSYGQGLSEAFF. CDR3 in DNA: TGTGCCAGCAGCTACGGACAGGGATTGTCTGAAGCTTTCTTT. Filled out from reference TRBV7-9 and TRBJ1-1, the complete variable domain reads DTGVSQNPRHKITKRGQNVTFRCDPISEHNRLYWYRQTLGQGPEFLTYFQNEAQLEKSRLLSDRFSAERPKGSFSTLEIQRTEQGDSAMYLCASSYGQGLSEAFFGQGTRLTVV.